Listed below are T cell receptor beta chains from one sample, sequenced in a study of T-cell reconstitution after alpha-beta-depleted transplantation in children. TCRdb reprocessed the PCR reads with MiXCR, giving one entry per CDR3 protein. The sample contains around 300,000 distinct CDR3 sequences, around a tenth of which appear only once. Sequencing used PBMCs, obtained before TCRalphabeta/CD19-depleted stem cell transplant. These receptors all stem from a boy less than two years old with acute myeloid leukemia, due to receive a stem cell transplant. Each CDR3 is given with its conserved first and last residue. The order of the fields is clone size, V gene, J gene, D gene, CDR3 protein, CDR3 DNA. D genes are given only for firm matches. Size is omitted from some rows. Given values are once, few, many or a class for expanded clones.

clone size: few
V gene: TRBV20-1
J gene: TRBJ2-6
D gene: NA
CDR3 protein: CSARPASGANVLTF
CDR3 DNA: TGCAGTGCTAGACCAGCCTCTGGGGCCAACGTCCTGACTTTC

clone size: many
V gene: TRBV9
J gene: TRBJ1-2
D gene: NA
CDR3 protein: CASSVDPQGLTNYGYTF
CDR3 DNA: TGTGCCAGCAGCGTAGACCCACAGGGCCTAACTAACTATGGCTACACCTTC

clone size: NA
V gene: TRBV4-3
J gene: TRBJ1-4
D gene: TRBD1
CDR3 protein: CASSQDRVGEKLFF
CDR3 DNA: TGCGCCAGCAGCCAGGACAGGGTTGGTGAAAAACTGTTTTTT

clone size: many
V gene: TRBV28
J gene: TRBJ2-1
D gene: NA
CDR3 protein: CASTPLGTPYNEQFF
CDR3 DNA: TGTGCCAGCACCCCGTTAGGGACGCCCTACAATGAGCAGTTCTTC

clone size: many
V gene: TRBV5-1
J gene: TRBJ2-5
D gene: TRBD2
CDR3 protein: CASSLRLAGTIQETQYF
CDR3 DNA: TGCGCCAGCAGCTTGAGGCTAGCGGGCACAATTCAAGAGACCCAGTACTTC

clone size: many
V gene: TRBV15
J gene: TRBJ1-4
D gene: NA
CDR3 protein: CATSRDLSGAEKLFF
CDR3 DNA: TGTGCCACCAGCAGAGATCTCTCGGGGGCTGAAAAACTGTTTTTT

clone size: many
V gene: TRBV12-3/TRBV12-4
J gene: TRBJ2-7
D gene: TRBD1
CDR3 protein: CASSLDRGAYEQYF
CDR3 DNA: TGTGCCAGCAGCCTTGACAGGGGTGCCTACGAGCAGTACTTC

clone size: many
V gene: TRBV4-3
J gene: TRBJ2-7
D gene: TRBD1
CDR3 protein: CASSQRGQGVWDYEQYF
CDR3 DNA: TGCGCCAGCAGCCAAAGGGGCCAGGGGGTGTGGGACTACGAGCAGTACTTC

clone size: NA
V gene: TRBV9
J gene: TRBJ2-1
D gene: TRBD1
CDR3 protein: CASSANRGEAYNEQFF
CDR3 DNA: TGTGCCAGCAGCGCGAACAGGGGGGAAGCATACAATGAGCAGTTCTTC

clone size: many
V gene: TRBV7-8
J gene: TRBJ2-7
D gene: TRBD1
CDR3 protein: CASSQQVTGGYEQYF
CDR3 DNA: TGTGCCAGCAGCCAGCAGGTGACAGGGGGCTACGAGCAGTACTTC

clone size: few
V gene: TRBV20-1
J gene: TRBJ2-7
D gene: TRBD1
CDR3 protein: CSAPGQGYYEQYF
CDR3 DNA: TGCAGTGCCCCGGGACAGGGGTACTACGAGCAGTACTTC

clone size: NA
V gene: TRBV4-3
J gene: TRBJ2-7
D gene: TRBD2
CDR3 protein: CASSQDSTSGSIGQYF
CDR3 DNA: TGCGCCAGCAGCCAAGATTCGACTAGCGGGAGTATCGGGCAGTACTTC

clone size: many
V gene: TRBV28
J gene: TRBJ1-1
D gene: NA
CDR3 protein: CASKLGSFYRVAEAFF
CDR3 DNA: TGTGCCAGCAAATTAGGCAGTTTTTACAGGGTCGCTGAAGCTTTCTTT

clone size: many
V gene: TRBV19
J gene: TRBJ2-7
D gene: NA
CDR3 protein: CASSIWVTGQREQYF
CDR3 DNA: TGTGCCAGTAGTATTTGGGTTACAGGGCAACGGGAGCAGTACTTC

clone size: many
V gene: TRBV9
J gene: TRBJ1-5
D gene: TRBD1
CDR3 protein: CASSLTGEIQPQHF
CDR3 DNA: TGTGCCAGCAGCCTAACAGGGGAGATCCAGCCCCAGCATTTT

clone size: many
V gene: TRBV9
J gene: TRBJ2-7
D gene: NA
CDR3 protein: CASSEGGRFYEQYF
CDR3 DNA: TGTGCCAGCAGCGAGGGTGGCAGATTCTACGAGCAGTACTTC

clone size: few
V gene: TRBV24-1
J gene: TRBJ2-5
D gene: TRBD2
CDR3 protein: CATSRDGRETQYF
CDR3 DNA: TGTGCCACCAGTCGGGACGGGAGGGAGACCCAGTACTTC

clone size: few
V gene: TRBV9
J gene: TRBJ1-5
D gene: NA
CDR3 protein: CASSVGNNQPQHF
CDR3 DNA: TGTGCCAGCAGCGTAGGAAACAATCAGCCCCAGCATTTT

clone size: NA
V gene: TRBV19
J gene: TRBJ2-7
D gene: TRBD1
CDR3 protein: CASSIATGGPYEQYF
CDR3 DNA: TGTGCCAGTAGTATCGCGACAGGGGGACCCTACGAGCAGTACTTC

clone size: many
V gene: TRBV5-1
J gene: TRBJ2-2
D gene: NA
CDR3 protein: CASSLARQVSFVGELFF
CDR3 DNA: TGCGCCAGCAGCTTGGCCCGTCAGGTCTCATTTGTTGGGGAGCTGTTTTTT

clone size: many
V gene: TRBV5-5
J gene: TRBJ1-1
D gene: NA
CDR3 protein: CASSLVANTEAFF
CDR3 DNA: TGTGCCAGCAGCTTGGTAGCGAACACTGAAGCTTTCTTT

clone size: NA
V gene: TRBV15
J gene: TRBJ2-3
D gene: NA
CDR3 protein: CATSRDGRGDTQYF
CDR3 DNA: TGTGCCACCAGCAGAGATGGCAGGGGAGATACGCAGTATTTT

clone size: NA
V gene: TRBV20-1
J gene: TRBJ1-1
D gene: NA
CDR3 protein: CSARVLAANTEAFF
CDR3 DNA: TGCAGTGCTAGGGTACTGGCAGCGAACACTGAAGCTTTCTTT

clone size: many
V gene: TRBV7-2
J gene: TRBJ2-5
D gene: TRBD2
CDR3 protein: CASSQGLALQETQYF
CDR3 DNA: TGTGCCAGCAGTCAAGGACTAGCGCTCCAAGAGACCCAGTACTTC

clone size: many
V gene: TRBV29-1
J gene: TRBJ2-5
D gene: NA
CDR3 protein: CSVLGAGQETQYF
CDR3 DNA: TGCAGCGTTCTAGGGGCGGGCCAAGAGACCCAGTACTTC